A single sample gave rise to the 4 T cell receptor beta chains below, sequenced in a study of early T cells in non-severe SARS-CoV-2 infection. MiXCR, applied by TCRdb to the 5' RACE reads, yields one record per CDR3 protein. The sample shows tens of thousands of distinct CDR3 sequences, roughly 4% of them seen only once. Material: whole blood. These receptors were collected from an adult who was a healthcare worker with PCR-confirmed SARS-CoV-2 infection or an uninfected control (not recorded which).

This clonotype has at least ten counts. The chain links TRBV29-1 to TRBJ1-2; 7 nucleotides agree with TRBD1. Germline loops: CDR1 SQVTM, CDR2 ANQGSEA. The junction had 19 bases not matched to a gene; V was cut back by 4 bases and J by 8 bases. This CDR3 spans 16 amino acids. CDR3 in amino acids: CSVALQTDRARSGYTF. CDR3 in DNA: TGCAGCGTTGCCCTCCAAACTGACAGGGCCCGCTCGGGCTACACCTTC.

The table lists this clonotype with many counts. The rearrangement uses TRBV7-2 and TRBJ2-5; a possible D gene is TRBD1 (6 bases). Looked up from germline, CDR1 is SGHTA and CDR2 is FQGNSA. The CDR3 has 15 amino acids. Trimming pared 5 bases from V and 2 bases from J, leaving 15 bases between. The CDR3 DNA reads as TGTGCCAGCAGCCCCAACAGGGCGAGGCAAGAGACCCAGTACTTC. Encoded protein: CASSPNRARQETQYF. The whole variable domain, remainder taken from reference TRBV7-2 and TRBJ2-5, is GAGVSQSPSNKVTEKGKDVELRCDPISGHTALYWYRQSLGQGLEFLIYFQGNSAPDKSGLPSDRFSAERTGGSVSTLTIQRTQQEDSAVYLCASSPNRARQETQYFGPGTRLLVL.

This clonotype was recorded at least ten times. This rearrangement joins TRBV19 to TRBJ2-7; D gene unclear. The V and J ends lost 5 bases and 5 bases respectively, with 13 bases between them. The CDR3 totals 13 residues. CDR1 is LNHDA and CDR2 is SQIVND in the germline V gene (reference sequence). The CDR3 DNA reads as TGTGCCAGTAGTCAGGCAGCCCTTAACGAGCAGTACTTC. Residues: CASSQAALNEQYF.

This clonotype appeared many times. The DNA for the CDR3 is TGCGCCAGCAGCTCCAGGACCTACGACACCGGGGAGCTGTTTTTT. Its protein is CASSSRTYDTGELFF. V is TRBV5-1 and J is TRBJ2-2; no clear D. The V gene's germline CDR1 is SGHRS and CDR2 YFSETQ. The length of the CDR3 is 15 residues. With 3 bases removed from V and 3 bases from J, the gap between germline ends came to 12 bases.